This TCR beta chain was sequenced for a study of T cells after yellow fever vaccination. Turning to the study itself: The authors prepared low-cell-number fractions using SMART-Seq v4 Ultra Low Input.

The 5'RACE template-switching step produced TCR cDNA and added a universal primer site and UMIs. TCRdb fed the 5' RACE reads into MiXCR, producing one record per CDR3 protein. The data show hundreds of thousands of distinct CDR3 sequences, about 13% seen once. Study-level findings and limits: The booster saw the reappearance of most primary-vaccination clones (roughly 96% CD4, roughly 87% CD8).

Comment on this clonotype: The antigen remains undetermined.

The sequencing used PBMCs, collected on the day of the yellow fever booster vaccination. This TCR was recovered from a man younger than 45 who received the YFV17D yellow fever vaccine.

The chain's CDR3 is CASRRTGGSGANVLTF. The CDR3, as DNA: TGTGCCAGCAGACGGACAGGGGGCTCGGGGGCCAACGTCCTGACTTTC. The V call is TRBV9, the J call TRBJ2-6; 11 nucleotides line up with TRBD1. Germline-derived CDR1 and CDR2 are SGDLS and YYNGEE. CDR3 size: 16 residues. V lost 5 bases to trimming and J lost 4 bases; unmatched junction nucleotides: 5.